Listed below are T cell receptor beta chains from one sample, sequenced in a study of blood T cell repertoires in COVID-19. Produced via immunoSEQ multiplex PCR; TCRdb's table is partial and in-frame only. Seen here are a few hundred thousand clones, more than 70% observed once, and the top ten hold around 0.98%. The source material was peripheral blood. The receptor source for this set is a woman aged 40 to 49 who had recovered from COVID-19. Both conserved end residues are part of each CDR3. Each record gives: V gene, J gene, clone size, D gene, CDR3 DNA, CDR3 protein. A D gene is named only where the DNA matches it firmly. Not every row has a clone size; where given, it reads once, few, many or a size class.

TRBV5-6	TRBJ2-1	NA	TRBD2	TGTGCCAGCAGCCCGCTGGGCGGGAGGACCTACAATGAGCAGTTCTTC	CASSPLGGRTYNEQFF
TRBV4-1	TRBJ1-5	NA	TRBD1	TGCGCCAGCAGCCAACAGACAGGGTGGGAGCCCCAGCATTTT	CASSQQTGWEPQHF
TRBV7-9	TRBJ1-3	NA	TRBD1	TGTGCCAGCAGCCCTGGGCCGGACAGGGGGGCGAACACCATATATTTT	CASSPGPDRGANTIYF
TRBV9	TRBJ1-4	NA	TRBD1	TGTGCCAGCAGCGTAGCCCCGACAGGGGTTGGGGAAAAACTGTTTTTT	CASSVAPTGVGEKLFF
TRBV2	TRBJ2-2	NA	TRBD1	TGTGCCAGCAGCGAACAGGGGGCGCGGACCGGGGAGCTGTTTTTT	CASSEQGARTGELFF
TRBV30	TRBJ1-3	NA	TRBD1	TGTGCCTGGGGTATCGGAGGGGGACAGCTAAGAAACACCATATATTTT	CAWGIGGGQLRNTIYF
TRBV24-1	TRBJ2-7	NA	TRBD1	TGTGCCACCAGTGACCCCGGGACAGGGGTGTACGAGCAGTACTTC	CATSDPGTGVYEQYF
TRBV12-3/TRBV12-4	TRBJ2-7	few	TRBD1	TGTGCCACCGGACAGGGTCGCGAGCAGTACTTC	CATGQGREQYF
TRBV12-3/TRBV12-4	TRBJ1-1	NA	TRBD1	TGTGCCAGCAGGCGTCCGGGACAGGGGGCTTTCTTT	CASRRPGQGAFF
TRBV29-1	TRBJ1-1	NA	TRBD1	TGCAGCGTTGAAAGGGGGCGAAGGGGCACTGAAGCTTTCTTT	CSVERGRRGTEAFF
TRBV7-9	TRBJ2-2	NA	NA	TGTGCCAGCAGCCCCGGAGGTTACGGCGGGGAGCTGTTTTTT	CASSPGGYGGELFF
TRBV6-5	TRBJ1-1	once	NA	TGTGCCAGCAGTTACTCGAGGGTTAACACTGAAGCTTTCTTT	CASSYSRVNTEAFF
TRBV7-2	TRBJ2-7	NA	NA	TGTGCCAGCAGCTTAGTCGGGCAGGGCGGCGAGCAGTACTTC	CASSLVGQGGEQYF
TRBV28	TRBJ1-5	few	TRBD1	TGTGCCAGCAGTTTACACCAGGGGGCGGGCAATCAGCCCCAGCATTTT	CASSLHQGAGNQPQHF
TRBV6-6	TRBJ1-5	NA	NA	TGTGCCAGCAGCCTGAAGGGGGCCCAGCATTTT	CASSLKGAQHF
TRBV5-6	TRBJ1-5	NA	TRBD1	TGTGCCAGCAGCCGGGACAGGGGTCGGCCCCAGCATTTT	CASSRDRGRPQHF
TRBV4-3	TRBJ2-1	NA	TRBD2	TGCGCCAGCAGCCAAGATCCGGCTAGCGGGGGCTACAATGAGCAGTTCTTC	CASSQDPASGGYNEQFF
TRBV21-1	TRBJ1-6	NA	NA	TGTGCCACCCCAGGGCTAGACTCGGATAAATGGAATTCACCCCTCCACTTT	CATPGLDSDKWNSPLHF
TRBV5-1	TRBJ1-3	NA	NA	TGCGCCAGCAGCTGGGGCCAGGGAAGCGGAAACACCATATATTTT	CASSWGQGSGNTIYF
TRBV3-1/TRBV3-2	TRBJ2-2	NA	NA	TGTGCCAGCAGCCAAGTAACAGGGAGATGGGGTCACACCGGGGAGCTGTTTTTT	CASSQVTGRWGHTGELFF
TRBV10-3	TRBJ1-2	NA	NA	TGTGCCATCAGTGAGCCGAACCGCCCCCCAGGCAGGGCTCATGGCTACACCTTC	CAISEPNRPPGRAHGYTF
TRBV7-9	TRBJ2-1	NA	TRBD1	TGTGCCAGCAGCCCCCGGACAGGGGGCTGGAATGAGCAGTTCTTC	CASSPRTGGWNEQFF
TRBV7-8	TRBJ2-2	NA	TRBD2	TGTGCCAGCACCCTAAATCCCCTAGCGGCAAACACCGGGGAGCTGTTTTTT	CASTLNPLAANTGELFF
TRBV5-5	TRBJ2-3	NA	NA	TGTGCCAGCAGCTTGGTGGGGCCTGGCGTCGATACGCAGTATTTT	CASSLVGPGVDTQYF
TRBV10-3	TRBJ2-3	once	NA	TGTGCCACCGCCCAGGGTAGCACAGATACGCAGTATTTT	CATAQGSTDTQYF
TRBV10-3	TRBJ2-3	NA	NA	TGTGCCATCAGTGAGCCAGGGGGGACGCAGTATTTT	CAISEPGGTQYF
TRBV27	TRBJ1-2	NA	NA	TGTGCCAGCAGCCCGGACAGCCGGGGCCTGGGTGGCTACACCTTC	CASSPDSRGLGGYTF
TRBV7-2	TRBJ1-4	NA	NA	TGTGCCAGCAGCCCAGGGACAACTAATGAAAAACTGTTTTTT	CASSPGTTNEKLFF
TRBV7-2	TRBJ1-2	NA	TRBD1	TGTGCCAGCACCCCTCGGGGGGACAGGCGGGGTGGCTACACCTTC	CASTPRGDRRGGYTF
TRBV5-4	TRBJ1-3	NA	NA	TGTGCCAGCAGCTTGGATGCTAACTCTGGAAACACCATATATTTT	CASSLDANSGNTIYF
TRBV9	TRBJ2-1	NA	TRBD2	TGTGCCAGCAGCGTAGGGGGGGGGACTAGCACCCCTTATGGTGAGCAGTTCTTC	CASSVGGGTSTPYGEQFF
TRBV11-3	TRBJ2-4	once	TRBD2	TGTGCCAGCAGCTTAGATCTGGGACTAGCGGGAGGAGCCCAAAACATTCAGTACTTC	CASSLDLGLAGGAQNIQYF
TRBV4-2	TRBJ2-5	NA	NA	TGTGCCAGCAGCCAACCGACTAGCAGCTCAAGGGGGGAGACCCAGTACTTC	CASSQPTSSSRGETQYF
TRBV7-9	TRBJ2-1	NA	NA	TGTGCCAGCAGCCCGGGACACTACTACAATGAGCAGTTCTTC	CASSPGHYYNEQFF
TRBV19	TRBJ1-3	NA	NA	TGTGCCAGTAGGCCGACAGATGGAAACACCATATATTTT	CASRPTDGNTIYF
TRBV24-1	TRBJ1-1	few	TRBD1	TGTGCCACCAGTGATTTCTGGGGACAGGGTTCTCCTGAAGCTTTCTTT	CATSDFWGQGSPEAFF
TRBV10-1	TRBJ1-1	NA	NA	TGCGCCAGCAGTGGCCGACAGTCGAACACTGAAGCTTTCTTT	CASSGRQSNTEAFF
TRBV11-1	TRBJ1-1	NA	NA	TGTGCCAGCAGCTCCCATACCAAAAGGGGGACTGAAGCTTTCTTT	CASSSHTKRGTEAFF
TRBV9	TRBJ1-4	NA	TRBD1	TGTGCCAGCAGCGTAGCCCCGGGACAGGATGAAAAACTGTTTTTT	CASSVAPGQDEKLFF
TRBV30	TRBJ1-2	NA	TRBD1	TGTGCCTGGAACCATATCCTACAGGGGGCGGATGGCTACACCTTC	CAWNHILQGADGYTF
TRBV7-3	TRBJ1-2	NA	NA	TGTGCCAGCAGCCCAGGCCGTGGCCCCGACCCCTATGGCTACACCTTC	CASSPGRGPDPYGYTF
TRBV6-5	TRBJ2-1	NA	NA	TGTGCCAGCAGACCACTGAGCGGACCCTACAATGAGCAGTTCTTC	CASRPLSGPYNEQFF
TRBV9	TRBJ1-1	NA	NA	TGTGCCAGCAGCGTACTAGAGAACACTGAAGCTTTCTTT	CASSVLENTEAFF
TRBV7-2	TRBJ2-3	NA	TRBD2	TGTGCCAGCAGAGGAGCGGGAGCAGATACGCAGTATTTT	CASRGAGADTQYF
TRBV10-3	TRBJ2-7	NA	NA	TGTGCCATCACCGCAGGGGGGAGTGGGTCCTACGAGCAGTACTTC	CAITAGGSGSYEQYF
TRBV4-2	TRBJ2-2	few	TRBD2	TGTGCCAGCAGCCCGCCAGCGGGAGGCACCGGGGAGCTGTTTTTT	CASSPPAGGTGELFF
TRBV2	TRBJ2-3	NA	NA	TGTGCCAGCAGTGACGGTCTACTCACAGATACGCAGTATTTT	CASSDGLLTDTQYF
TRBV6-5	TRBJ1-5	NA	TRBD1	TGTGCCAGCAGTTTACGGGACAGCCTATATCAGCCCCAGCATTTT	CASSLRDSLYQPQHF
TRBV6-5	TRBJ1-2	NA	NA	TGTGCCGTACAGGGTCCGGTCGCCTATGGCTACACCTTC	CAVQGPVAYGYTF